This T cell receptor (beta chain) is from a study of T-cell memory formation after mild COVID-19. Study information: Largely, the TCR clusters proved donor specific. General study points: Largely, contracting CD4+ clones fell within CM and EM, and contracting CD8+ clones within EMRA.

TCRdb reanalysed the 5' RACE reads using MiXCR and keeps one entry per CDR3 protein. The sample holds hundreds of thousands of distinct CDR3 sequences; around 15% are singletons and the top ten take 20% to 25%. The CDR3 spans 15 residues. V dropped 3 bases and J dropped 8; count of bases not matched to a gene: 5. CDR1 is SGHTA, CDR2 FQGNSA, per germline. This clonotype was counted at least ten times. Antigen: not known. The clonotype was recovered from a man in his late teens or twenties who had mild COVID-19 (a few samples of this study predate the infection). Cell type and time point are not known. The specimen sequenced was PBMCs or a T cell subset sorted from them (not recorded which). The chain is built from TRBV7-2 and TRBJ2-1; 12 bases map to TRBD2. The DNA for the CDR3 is TGTGCCAGCAGCTTTGCTAGCGGGGGGGCCTATGAGCAGTTCTTC. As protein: CASSFASGGAYEQFF.